The TCR beta chain under discussion was sequenced for a study of CD8 T cells in Susac syndrome. About the research overall: When blood was drawn, the patients with Susac syndrome were therapy-naive, on corticosteroids, or on intravenous immunoglobulin alone.

With random hexamers, reverse transcription was performed on about 0.45 to 1 ug of RNA. Via MiXCR, TCRdb re-called the immunoSEQ multiplex PCR reads, giving one row per CDR3 protein. The sample holds around 140,000 distinct CDR3 sequences, around 93% seen once. Sample: CD4+ T cells from PBMCs. This receptor was identified in a human donor with Susac syndrome.

CDR3 loop: CSAGGQEDYNEQFF. CDR3 nucleotides: TGCAGTGCGGGGGGACAGGAGGATTACAATGAGCAGTTCTTC. The chain carries TRBV20-1 and TRBJ2-1; 8 positions match TRBD1. The V segment lost 6 bases and the J segment 4 bases; nucleotides outside the gene matches: 8. This CDR3 has 14 residues. Germline V gene lookup returns CDR1 DFQATT and CDR2 SNEGSKA (reference sequence).